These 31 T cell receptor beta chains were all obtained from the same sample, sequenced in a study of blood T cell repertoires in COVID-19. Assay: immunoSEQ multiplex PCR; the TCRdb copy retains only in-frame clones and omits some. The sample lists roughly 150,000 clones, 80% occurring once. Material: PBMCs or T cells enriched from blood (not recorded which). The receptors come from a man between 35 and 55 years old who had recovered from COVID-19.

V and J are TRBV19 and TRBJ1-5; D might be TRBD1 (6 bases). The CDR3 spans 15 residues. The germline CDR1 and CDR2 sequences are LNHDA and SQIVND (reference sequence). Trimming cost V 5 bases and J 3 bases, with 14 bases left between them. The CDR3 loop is CASSQDRRNNQPQHF. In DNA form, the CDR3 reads TGTGCCAGTAGTCAAGACAGGCGAAACAATCAGCCCCAGCATTTT.

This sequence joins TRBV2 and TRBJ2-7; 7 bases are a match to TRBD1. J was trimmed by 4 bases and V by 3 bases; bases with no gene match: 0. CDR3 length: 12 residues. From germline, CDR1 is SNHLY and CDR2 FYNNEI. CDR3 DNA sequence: TGTGCCAGCAGTGACAGGGGGTACGAGCAGTACGTC. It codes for CASSDRGYEQYV.

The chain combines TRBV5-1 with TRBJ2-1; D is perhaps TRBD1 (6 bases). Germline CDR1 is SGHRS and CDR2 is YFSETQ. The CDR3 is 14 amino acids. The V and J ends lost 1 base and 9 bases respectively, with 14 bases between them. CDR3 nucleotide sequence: TGCGCCAGCAGCTTGCTACAGGGAAACGGTGAGCAGTTCTTC. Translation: CASSLLQGNGEQFF.

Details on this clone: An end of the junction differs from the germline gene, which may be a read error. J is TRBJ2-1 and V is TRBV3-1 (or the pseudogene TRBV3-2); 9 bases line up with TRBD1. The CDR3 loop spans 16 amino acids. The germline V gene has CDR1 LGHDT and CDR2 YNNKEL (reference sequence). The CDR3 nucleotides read TGTGCCAGCAGACAAGACAGGGGGTCCACCTACAATGAGCAGTTCTTC. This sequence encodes CASRQDRGSTYNEQFF.

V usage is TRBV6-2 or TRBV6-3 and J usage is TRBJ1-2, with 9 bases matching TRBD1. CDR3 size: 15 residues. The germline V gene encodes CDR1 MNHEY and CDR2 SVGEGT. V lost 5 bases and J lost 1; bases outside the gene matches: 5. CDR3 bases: TGTGCCAGCAGTCAACCGGGACAGGGTAACTATGGCTACACCTTC. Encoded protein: CASSQPGQGNYGYTF.

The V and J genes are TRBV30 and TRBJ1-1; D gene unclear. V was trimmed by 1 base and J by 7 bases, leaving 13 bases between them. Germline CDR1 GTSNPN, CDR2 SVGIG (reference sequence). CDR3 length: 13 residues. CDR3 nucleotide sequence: TGTGCCTGGAGTGGCACGGGTAACGGTGAAGCTTTCTTT. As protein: CAWSGTGNGEAFF.

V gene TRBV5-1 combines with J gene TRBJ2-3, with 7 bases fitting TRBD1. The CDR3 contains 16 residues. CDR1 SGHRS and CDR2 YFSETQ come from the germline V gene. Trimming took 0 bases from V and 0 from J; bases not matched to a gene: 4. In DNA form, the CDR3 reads TGCGCCAGCAGCTTGGGGGACAGATCTAGCACAGATACGCAGTATTTT. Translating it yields CASSLGDRSSTDTQYF.

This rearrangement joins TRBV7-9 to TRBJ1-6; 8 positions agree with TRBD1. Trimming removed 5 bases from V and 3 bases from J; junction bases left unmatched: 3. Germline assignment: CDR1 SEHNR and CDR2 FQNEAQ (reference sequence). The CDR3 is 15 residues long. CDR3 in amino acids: CASSAQGDYNSPLHF. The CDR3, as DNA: TGTGCCAGCAGCGCACAGGGGGACTATAATTCACCCCTCCACTTT.

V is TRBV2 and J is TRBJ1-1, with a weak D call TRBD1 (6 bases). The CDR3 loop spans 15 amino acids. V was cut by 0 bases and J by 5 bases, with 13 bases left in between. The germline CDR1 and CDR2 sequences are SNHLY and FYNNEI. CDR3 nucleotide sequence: TGTGCCAGCAGTGAAGCTAACAGGGTGGGGACTGAAGCTTTCTTT. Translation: CASSEANRVGTEAFF.

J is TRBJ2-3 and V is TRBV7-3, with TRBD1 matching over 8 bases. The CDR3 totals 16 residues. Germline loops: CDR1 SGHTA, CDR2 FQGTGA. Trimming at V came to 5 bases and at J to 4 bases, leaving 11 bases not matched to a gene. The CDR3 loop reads CASSKGQGSAADTQYF. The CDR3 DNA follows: TGTGCCAGCAGCAAAGGACAGGGATCGGCGGCAGATACGCAGTATTTT.

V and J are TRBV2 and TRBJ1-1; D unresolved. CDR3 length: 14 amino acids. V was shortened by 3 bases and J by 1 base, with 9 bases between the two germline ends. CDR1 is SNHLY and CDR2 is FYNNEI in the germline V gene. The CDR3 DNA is TGTGCCAGCAGTGAGCCTAACAGGAACACTGAAGCTTTCTTT. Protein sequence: CASSEPNRNTEAFF.

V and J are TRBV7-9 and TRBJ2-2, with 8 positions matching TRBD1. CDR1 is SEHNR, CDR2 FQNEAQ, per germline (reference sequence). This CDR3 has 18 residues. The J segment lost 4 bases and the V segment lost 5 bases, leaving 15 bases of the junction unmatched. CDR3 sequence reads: CASSPLGAGQGGTGELFF. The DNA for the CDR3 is TGTGCCAGCAGCCCCCTGGGGGCAGGACAGGGAGGCACCGGGGAGCTGTTTTTT. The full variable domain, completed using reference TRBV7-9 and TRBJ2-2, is DTGVSQNPRHKITKRGQNVTFRCDPISEHNRLYWYRQTLGQGPEFLTYFQNEAQLEKSRLLSDRFSAERPKGSFSTLEIQRTEQGDSAMYLCASSPLGAGQGGTGELFFGEGSRLTVL.

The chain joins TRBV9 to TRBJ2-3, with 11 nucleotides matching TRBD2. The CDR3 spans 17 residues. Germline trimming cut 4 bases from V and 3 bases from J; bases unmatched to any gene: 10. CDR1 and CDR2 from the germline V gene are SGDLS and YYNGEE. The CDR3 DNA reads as TGTGCCAGCAGCCCCACAATAGCGGGGGGGCCGACAGATACGCAGTATTTT. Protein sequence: CASSPTIAGGPTDTQYF.

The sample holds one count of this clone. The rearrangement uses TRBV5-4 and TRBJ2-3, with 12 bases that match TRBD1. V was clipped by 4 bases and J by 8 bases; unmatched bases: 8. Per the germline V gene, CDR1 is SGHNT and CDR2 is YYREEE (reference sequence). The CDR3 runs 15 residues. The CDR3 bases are TGTGCCAGCAGCCGAACCGGGACAGGGGGCTTTACGCAGTATTTT. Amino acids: CASSRTGTGGFTQYF.

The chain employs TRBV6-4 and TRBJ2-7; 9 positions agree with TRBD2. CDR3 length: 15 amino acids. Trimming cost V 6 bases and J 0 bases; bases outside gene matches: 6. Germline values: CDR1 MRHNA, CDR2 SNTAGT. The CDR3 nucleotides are TGTGCCAGCAGCGCCTTAGCGGGGGTCTCCTACGAGCAGTACTTC. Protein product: CASSALAGVSYEQYF.

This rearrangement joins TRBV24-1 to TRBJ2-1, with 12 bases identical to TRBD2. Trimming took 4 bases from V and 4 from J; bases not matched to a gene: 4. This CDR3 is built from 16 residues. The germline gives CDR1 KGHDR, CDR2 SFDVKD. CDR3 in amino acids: CATSEPTSGGYNEQFF. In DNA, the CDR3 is TGTGCCACCAGTGAGCCGACTAGCGGGGGATACAATGAGCAGTTCTTC.

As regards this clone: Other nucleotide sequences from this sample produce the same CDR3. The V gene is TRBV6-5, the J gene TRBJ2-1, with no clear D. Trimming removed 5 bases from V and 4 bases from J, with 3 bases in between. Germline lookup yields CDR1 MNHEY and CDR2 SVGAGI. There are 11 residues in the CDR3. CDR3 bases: TGTGCCAGCAGTCGGTACAATGAGCAGTTCTTC. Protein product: CASSRYNEQFF.

This CDR3 is CASSLGAGRSYNEQFF. The CDR3 DNA follows: TGCGCCAGCAGCTTGGGGGCGGGGCGGTCCTACAATGAGCAGTTCTTC. This sequence joins TRBV5-1 and TRBJ2-1, with D perhaps TRBD2 (6 bases). Trimming pared 0 bases from V and 1 base from J, leaving 11 bases between. There are 16 residues in the CDR3. Germline V CDR1 and CDR2: SGHRS, YFSETQ.

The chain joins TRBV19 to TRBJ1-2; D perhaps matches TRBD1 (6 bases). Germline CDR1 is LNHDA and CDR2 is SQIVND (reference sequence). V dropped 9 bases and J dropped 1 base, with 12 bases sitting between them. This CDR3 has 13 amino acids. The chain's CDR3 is CASGHRDNYGYTF. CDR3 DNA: TGTGCCAGCGGCCACAGGGATAACTATGGCTACACCTTC.

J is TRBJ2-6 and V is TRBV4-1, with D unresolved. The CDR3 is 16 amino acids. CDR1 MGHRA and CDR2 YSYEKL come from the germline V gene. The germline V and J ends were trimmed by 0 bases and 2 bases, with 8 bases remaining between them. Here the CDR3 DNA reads TGCGCCAGCAGCCAAGATAATTATGCTGGGGCCAACGTCCTGACTTTC. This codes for CASSQDNYAGANVLTF.

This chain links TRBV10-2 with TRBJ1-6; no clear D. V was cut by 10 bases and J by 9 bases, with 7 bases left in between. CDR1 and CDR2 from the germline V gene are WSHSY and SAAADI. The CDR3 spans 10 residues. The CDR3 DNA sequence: TGCGCCACGTCGGGTTCACCCCTCCACTTT. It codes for CATSGSPLHF.

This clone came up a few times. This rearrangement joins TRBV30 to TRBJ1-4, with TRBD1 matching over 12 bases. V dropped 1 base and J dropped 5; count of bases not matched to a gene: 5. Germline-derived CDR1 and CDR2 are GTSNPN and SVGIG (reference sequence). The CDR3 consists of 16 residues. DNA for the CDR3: TGTGCCTGGAGTGGAGGGACAGGGGGCTTGAATGAAAAACTGTTTTTT. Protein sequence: CAWSGGTGGLNEKLFF.

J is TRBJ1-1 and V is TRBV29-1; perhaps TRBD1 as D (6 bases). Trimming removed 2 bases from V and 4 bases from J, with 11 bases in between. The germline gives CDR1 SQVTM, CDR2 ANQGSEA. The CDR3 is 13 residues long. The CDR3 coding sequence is TGCAGCGTTGAACCAGGGGCAGGCACTGAAGCTTTCTTT. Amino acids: CSVEPGAGTEAFF.

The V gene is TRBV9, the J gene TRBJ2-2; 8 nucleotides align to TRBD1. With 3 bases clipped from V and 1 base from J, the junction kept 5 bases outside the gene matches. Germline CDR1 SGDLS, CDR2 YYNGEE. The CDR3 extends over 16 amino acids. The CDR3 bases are TGTGCCAGCAGCGAAGGACAGGGAAAGAACACCGGGGAGCTGTTTTTT. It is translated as CASSEGQGKNTGELFF.

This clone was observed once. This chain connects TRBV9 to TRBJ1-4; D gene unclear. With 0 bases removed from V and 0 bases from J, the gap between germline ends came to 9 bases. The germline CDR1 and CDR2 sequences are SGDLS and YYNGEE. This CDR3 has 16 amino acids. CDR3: CASSVGGRATNEKLFF. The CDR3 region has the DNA TGTGCCAGCAGCGTAGGTGGGAGGGCAACTAATGAAAAACTGTTTTTT.

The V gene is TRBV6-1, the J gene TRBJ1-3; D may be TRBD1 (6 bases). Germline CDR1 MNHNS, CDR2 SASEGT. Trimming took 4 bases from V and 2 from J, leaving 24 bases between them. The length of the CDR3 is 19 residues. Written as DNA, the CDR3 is TGTGCCAGCAGTGCAGTACGAGGGGAGGGGGGGCCGGCTGGAAACACCATATATTTT. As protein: CASSAVRGEGGPAGNTIYF.

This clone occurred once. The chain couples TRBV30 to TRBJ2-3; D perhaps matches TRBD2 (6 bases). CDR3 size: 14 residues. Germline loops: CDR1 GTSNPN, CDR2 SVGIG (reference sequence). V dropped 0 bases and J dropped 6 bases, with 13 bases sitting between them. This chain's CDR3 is CAWSVGGVGDTQYF. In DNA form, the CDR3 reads TGTGCCTGGAGTGTCGGGGGTGTCGGTGATACGCAGTATTTT.

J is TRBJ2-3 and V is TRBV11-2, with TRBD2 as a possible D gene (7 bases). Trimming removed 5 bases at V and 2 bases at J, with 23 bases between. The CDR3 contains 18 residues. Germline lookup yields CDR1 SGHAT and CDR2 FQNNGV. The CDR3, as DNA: TGTGCCAGCAGCCCAAGAGGGGGGGCAAATGGGCACACAGATACGCAGTATTTT. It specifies CASSPRGGANGHTDTQYF.

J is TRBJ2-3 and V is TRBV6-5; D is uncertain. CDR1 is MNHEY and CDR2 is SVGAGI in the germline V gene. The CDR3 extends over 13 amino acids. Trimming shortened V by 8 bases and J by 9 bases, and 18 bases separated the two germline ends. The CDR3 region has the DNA TGTGCCAGCTCCCTCTCCCTCCCTGGCACGCAGTATTTT. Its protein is CASSLSLPGTQYF.

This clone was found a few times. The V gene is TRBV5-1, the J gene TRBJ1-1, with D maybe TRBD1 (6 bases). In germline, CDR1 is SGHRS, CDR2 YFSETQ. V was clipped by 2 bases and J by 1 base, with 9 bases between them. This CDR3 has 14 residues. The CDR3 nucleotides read TGCGCCAGCAGCTTTGGGGGCCGGAACACTGAAGCTTTCTTT. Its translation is CASSFGGRNTEAFF.

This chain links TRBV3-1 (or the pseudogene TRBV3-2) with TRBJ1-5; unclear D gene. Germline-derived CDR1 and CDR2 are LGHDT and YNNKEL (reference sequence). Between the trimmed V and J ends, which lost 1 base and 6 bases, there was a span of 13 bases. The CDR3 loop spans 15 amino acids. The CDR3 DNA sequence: TGTGCCAGCAGCCAAGGTTTGAGGGCCGGTCAGCCCCAGCATTTT. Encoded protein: CASSQGLRAGQPQHF.